This T cell receptor (beta chain) was sequenced for a study of cytomegalovirus exposure and HLA in healthy donors. Study-wide findings and caveats: As was reported, the HLA-A and HLA-B alleles of most subjects were accurately predicted from TCR beta sequences. In a later analysis, at a false discovery rate of 0.05, some 17,000 TCR beta sequences were associated with HLA alleles.

The donors (healthy individuals) were bone marrow donors. Trimming shortened V by 0 bases and J by 3 bases, and 13 bases separated the two germline ends. CDR1 is SGHTA, CDR2 FQGTGA, per germline. The CDR3 totals 16 residues. To note about this clone: The antigen remains undetermined.

PCR primers comprised 60 Vbeta and 13 Jbeta primers. TCRdb keeps only in-frame clones here, not all; method: immunoSEQ multiplex PCR. Its clone listing holds around 31,000 clones. Sequences were obtained from PBMCs. The TCR originated in a female donor in good health and CMV-seronegative. This chain uses TRBV7-3 with TRBJ2-3, with TRBD2 as a possible D gene (7 bases). CDR3 bases: TGTGCCAGCAGCTTAACGTCACAGGGAGGGACAGATACGCAGTATTTT. This encodes CASSLTSQGGTDTQYF. The variable domain in full, with the rest retrieved from reference TRBV7-3 and TRBJ2-3, is GAGVSQTPSNKVTEKGKYVELRCDPISGHTALYWYRQSLGQGPEFLIYFQGTGAADDSGLPNDRFFAVRPEGSVSTLKIQRTERGDSAVYLCASSLTSQGGTDTQYFGPGTRLTVL.